This entry lists 18 T cell receptor beta chains sequenced from one sample in a study of cytomegalovirus exposure and HLA in healthy donors. PCR amplification relied on 60 Vbeta primers (plus 13 Jbeta primers). Some clones are missing from TCRdb's copy, which holds only in-frame ones; the method was immunoSEQ multiplex PCR. In the table there are around 130,000 clones, roughly two thirds of which are singletons. The source material was PBMCs. The source of these receptors is a man aged 25 to 40 in good health and CMV-seropositive.

The chain couples TRBV9 to TRBJ2-7; 9 positions match TRBD1. Trimming removed 7 bases from V and 9 bases from J; junction bases left unmatched: 11. Germline loops: CDR1 SGDLS, CDR2 YYNGEE. The CDR3 has 13 amino acids. The CDR3 DNA follows: TGTGCCAGCGAACGGGGGACAGGGTCTGTGCAGTACTTC. Residues: CASERGTGSVQYF.

CDR3 nucleotides: TGTGCCACCAGCAGCCCACAGGGGGGTCCCTACAATGAGCAGTTCTTC. Its protein is CATSSPQGGPYNEQFF. The chain recombines TRBV15 with TRBJ2-1, with TRBD1 identical over 8 bases. CDR1 and CDR2 (germline): LNHNV, YYDKDF (reference sequence). This CDR3 has 16 amino acids. Unmatched junction bases numbered 6, after V lost 3 bases and J lost 2 bases.

The J gene is TRBJ2-2, the V gene TRBV27, with D possibly TRBD2 on 5 matching bases. Germline V gene lookup returns CDR1 MNHEY and CDR2 SMNVEV (reference sequence). Trimming pared 6 bases from V and 6 bases from J, leaving 17 bases between. This CDR3 spans 15 amino acids. DNA of the CDR3: TGTGCCAGCAGCCCCTCTGTGGGAGACCCCGGGGAGCTGTTTTTT. It translates to CASSPSVGDPGELFF.

V usage is TRBV7-3 and J usage is TRBJ2-7, with D perhaps matching TRBD2 (5 bases). The CDR3 is 15 residues long. V dropped 5 bases and J dropped 1 base, with 15 bases sitting between them. Germline loops: CDR1 SGHTA, CDR2 FQGTGA. The CDR3 bases are TGTGCCAGCAGCCTCGGACTGGGGAATTCCTACGAGCAGTACTTC. The encoded protein is CASSLGLGNSYEQYF.

The rearrangement joins TRBV11-3 to TRBJ2-5; 10 nucleotides line up with TRBD2. V lost 0 bases and J lost 4; bases outside the gene matches: 5. Germline-derived CDR1 and CDR2 are SGHNT and YENEEA. CDR3 length: 16 amino acids. The CDR3: CASSLDSSGRGETQYF. CDR3 nucleotides: TGTGCCAGCAGCTTAGATTCTAGCGGGAGAGGAGAGACCCAGTACTTC.

The gene calls are TRBV27 and TRBJ2-1; 7 bases match TRBD2. V was clipped by 6 bases and J by 2 bases; unmatched bases: 7. CDR3 length equals 15 residues. The germline V gene encodes CDR1 MNHEY and CDR2 SMNVEV (reference sequence). For the CDR3, the DNA is TGTGCCAGCAGATCCACTAGCGCGCCCTACAATGAGCAGTTCTTC. Amino acid sequence: CASRSTSAPYNEQFF.

The rearrangement uses TRBV6-1 and TRBJ2-3, with a weak D call TRBD2 (5 bases). The germline gives CDR1 MNHNS, CDR2 SASEGT. The CDR3 has 13 residues. Deletions cut 7 bases from V and 0 bases from J, with 8 bases between. CDR3 sequence (DNA): TGTGCCAGCAAGGGCGGGAGCACAGATACGCAGTATTTT. It encodes CASKGGSTDTQYF.

Only a few counts were recorded for this clone. The chain is built from TRBV19 and TRBJ1-1, with D unresolved. The length of the CDR3 is 14 residues. In germline, CDR1 is LNHDA, CDR2 SQIVND (reference sequence). Trimming cost V 2 bases and J 7 bases, with 14 bases left between them. CDR3 in amino acids: CASSIMSGEGEAFF. Here the CDR3 DNA reads TGTGCCAGTAGTATAATGAGTGGGGAGGGTGAAGCTTTCTTT.

CDR3 region: CASSAVGGSGANVLTF. CDR3 DNA: TGTGCCAGCTCAGCCGTAGGGGGATCTGGGGCCAACGTCCTGACTTTC. The rearrangement joins TRBV18 to TRBJ2-6; maybe TRBD1 (6 bases). With 5 bases removed from V and 1 base from J, the gap between germline ends came to 12 bases. Germline V gene data show CDR1 as KGHSH and CDR2 as LQKENI. The length of the CDR3 is 16 residues.

The chain is built from TRBV5-6 and TRBJ2-1; 7 nucleotides agree with TRBD2. The CDR3 consists of 16 residues. Germline lookup yields CDR1 SGHDT and CDR2 YYEEEE. V shed 0 bases, J shed 12 bases, and the junction held 15 bases outside the gene matches. The DNA for the CDR3 is TGTGCCAGCAGCTTGGAAGGACTAGGGAGGTTCGGAAGGCAGTTCTTC. Its translation is CASSLEGLGRFGRQFF.

The rearrangement joins TRBV11-2 to TRBJ1-4; 8 positions agree with TRBD1. Per germline, CDR1 SGHAT and CDR2 FQNNGV. The J segment lost 8 bases and the V segment lost 1 base, leaving 6 bases of the junction unmatched. This CDR3 spans 15 amino acids. This chain's CDR3 is CASSLVTGGFEKLFF. In nucleotides, the CDR3 is TGTGCCAGCAGCTTAGTAACAGGGGGGTTCGAAAAACTGTTTTTT.

V usage is TRBV6-1 and J usage is TRBJ1-5, with TRBD1 as a possible D gene (5 bases). Germline CDR1 reads MNHNS; CDR2 reads SASEGT. CDR3 length: 17 residues. V gave up 2 bases and J gave up 2 bases, with 16 bases separating them. The CDR3 spells CASSEQGSGYGNQPQHF. The CDR3 DNA is TGTGCCAGCAGTGAACAGGGAAGTGGATATGGCAATCAGCCCCAGCATTTT.

The chain combines TRBV10-1 with TRBJ2-2, with a tentative D call TRBD1 (5 bases). V was cut by 5 bases and J by 6 bases, with 13 bases left in between. There are 14 residues in the CDR3. Germline values: CDR1 WNHNN, CDR2 SYGVQD (reference sequence). This CDR3 reads CASSCSRAAGELFF. The CDR3 DNA reads as TGCGCCAGCAGTTGTAGCAGGGCGGCCGGGGAGCTGTTTTTT.

The rearrangement uses TRBV5-6 and TRBJ2-3; D might be TRBD2 (6 bases). Trimming left V 3 bases short and J 0 bases short, with 14 bases between. CDR3 length: 16 amino acids. In germline, CDR1 is SGHDT, CDR2 YYEEEE. CDR3 bases: TGTGCCAGCAGCTGGACCGGGGAGGTTAGCACAGATACGCAGTATTTT. This gives the protein CASSWTGEVSTDTQYF.

J is TRBJ1-5 and V is TRBV15, with D tentatively TRBD1 (5 bases). Germline V gene lookup returns CDR1 LNHNV and CDR2 YYDKDF (reference sequence). The CDR3 is 17 amino acids. Trimming took 0 bases from V and 5 from J, leaving 17 bases between them. In DNA, the CDR3 is TGTGCCACCAGCAGAGATCTGGCTTCCCACAGGTATCAGCCCCAGCATTTT. Translating it yields CATSRDLASHRYQPQHF.

The chain is built from TRBV10-3 and TRBJ2-1, with 12 nucleotides matching TRBD2. The CDR3 loop spans 16 amino acids. The germline V gene has CDR1 ENHRY and CDR2 SYGVKD. Trimming removed 6 bases from V and 1 base from J; junction bases left unmatched: 4. This CDR3 reads CAIRLGLAGSYNEQFF. CDR3 coding DNA: TGTGCCATCAGACTGGGACTAGCGGGTTCCTACAATGAGCAGTTCTTC.

The genes are TRBV11-3 and TRBJ2-3; maybe TRBD2 (5 bases). CDR3 length: 15 amino acids. The ends were cut back, 1 base at V and 5 bases at J, with 13 bases in the middle. The germline gives CDR1 SGHNT, CDR2 YENEEA. In nucleotides, the CDR3 is TGTGCCAGCAGCTTAGGGTTGGGAGAGGTAGATACGCAGTATTTT. Its translation is CASSLGLGEVDTQYF.

This clone came up once. The rearrangement links TRBV2 to TRBJ2-1; 14 nucleotides agree with TRBD2. Germline CDR1 SNHLY, CDR2 FYNNEI. The CDR3 length is 13 residues. V dropped 9 bases and J dropped 9; count of bases not matched to a gene: 4. CDR3 amino acids: CARGGTSGGEQFF. Here the CDR3 DNA reads TGTGCCAGGGGGGGGACTAGCGGGGGTGAGCAGTTCTTC.